Listed below are T cell receptor beta chains from one sample, sequenced in a study of human T cells and chemical hapten exposure. TCRdb re-called the RACE reads through MiXCR, storing one row per CDR3 protein. The table shows 180,000 or so distinct CDR3 sequences, with 25% to 35% occurring only once. This specimen was whole blood, taken in connection with sensitization to the hapten diphenylcyclopropenone (DPC). All receptors come from a woman between 25 and 40 years old with alopecia areata. Some clones in this sample may be carry-over from other donors' samples. Each CDR3 is given with its conserved first and last residue. The D gene is left open where the match is weak. The size of a clone is reported for some rows only, either as once, few or many, or as a class for expanded clones.

cdr3_nt cdr3_aa v_call d_call j_call clone_size
TGTGCCAGCAGTTTCTCCAGCAAAAACATTCAGTACTTC CASSFSSKNIQYF TRBV27 - TRBJ2-4 few
TGCGCCAGCAGCCTAAGCGGACAGTTGCTAGATACGCAGTATTTT CASSLSGQLLDTQYF TRBV5-1 - TRBJ2-3 -
TGTGCCAGCAGCTCGGCAGGGATTGGCTACACCTTC CASSSAGIGYTF TRBV7-2 - TRBJ1-2 few
TGTGCCAGCAGTGACAAAATCGGGACTAGCGGATACAATGAGCAGTTCTTC CASSDKIGTSGYNEQFF TRBV2 TRBD2 TRBJ2-1 -
TGCAGCGTGGAAACAGAGACGGATACCTCCTACGAGCAGTACTTC CSVETETDTSYEQYF TRBV29-1 - TRBJ2-7 -
TGTGCCAGCAGTGGGCCGACTGGCCGCTCCTACAATGAGCAGTTCTTC CASSGPTGRSYNEQFF TRBV25-1 - TRBJ2-1 -
TGTGCCATCAGTGACCGGGTTGGAGATACGCAGTATTTT CAISDRVGDTQYF TRBV10-3 - TRBJ2-3 -
TGCGCCAGCCTTGGCCGGACTAGCGGGGGGTACAATGAGCAGTTCTTC CASLGRTSGGYNEQFF TRBV5-1 TRBD2 TRBJ2-1 few
TGCAGCGTTGAAGATCTTGGGGGGGCGCTGGGCTACACCTTC CSVEDLGGALGYTF TRBV29-1 - TRBJ1-2 few
TGCGCCAGCAGCTTGGGAGGTTTCCCAGATACGCAGTATTTT CASSLGGFPDTQYF TRBV5-1 - TRBJ2-3 few
TGTGCCAGCAGCTCCGTAGGAGTGGATCAGCCCCAGCATTTT CASSSVGVDQPQHF TRBV7-8 - TRBJ1-5 -
TGTGCCAGCAGCCAGAGGTACAATGAGCAGTTCTTC CASSQRYNEQFF TRBV12-3/TRBV12-4 - TRBJ2-1 -
TGTGCCAGCAGCTTAGTCACGGACAGGGGGGTTAAGCAGTACTTC CASSLVTDRGVKQYF TRBV7-2 TRBD1 TRBJ2-4 few
TGCGCCATTATGGGCGGGATAGACTACGAGCAGTACTTC CAIMGGIDYEQYF TRBV10-1 - TRBJ2-7 few
TGTGCCAGTAGTATGTTCCCCCGGGGGGGCTCCTACAATGAGCAGTTCTTC CASSMFPRGGSYNEQFF TRBV19 TRBD2 TRBJ2-1 -
TGCAGCGTTGGTCGTTCAGATGGCTACACCTTC CSVGRSDGYTF TRBV29-1 - TRBJ1-2 few
TGTGCCAGCAGCTTAGGAGCGGGAAACACTGAAGCTTTCTTT CASSLGAGNTEAFF TRBV7-2 - TRBJ1-1 -
TGTGCCAGCAGCCCCACCCCGGGGGGGCCTAGCTCCTACAATGAGCAGTTCTTC CASSPTPGGPSSYNEQFF TRBV7-8 TRBD2 TRBJ2-1 few
TGCAGCGTTGAGTTCAGATCTTCTTACGAGCAGTACTTC CSVEFRSSYEQYF TRBV29-1 - TRBJ2-7 -
TGTGCCAGCAGTGAAACTAGCGGGAGACGAAATGAGCAGTTCTTC CASSETSGRRNEQFF TRBV6-4 TRBD2 TRBJ2-1 -
TGCGCCAGCAGCCCGTCGGAGGGTGGCTACGAGCAGTACTTC CASSPSEGGYEQYF TRBV4-1 - TRBJ2-7 -
TGCGCCAGCAGCTTGGCTGGAGGGCCGACCAATGAGCAGTTCTTC CASSLAGGPTNEQFF TRBV5-1 - TRBJ2-1 many
TGCAGTGCTAGAGATCCTCTGGGGAGCACAGATACGCAGTATTTT CSARDPLGSTDTQYF TRBV20-1 - TRBJ2-3 many
TGTGCCAGCAGCGATTTAGCGGGGACAACGCAGTATTTT CASSDLAGTTQYF TRBV7-2 TRBD2 TRBJ2-3 -
TGTGCCAGCAGTCTCCAGCGGTACGAGCAGTACTTC CASSLQRYEQYF TRBV28 - TRBJ2-7 few
TGTGCCAGCTCCCCAGGGAGTGACTACAATGAGCAGTTCTTC CASSPGSDYNEQFF TRBV18 - TRBJ2-1 once
TGTGCCAGCAGCTTAGCACTGCCTTCCCAAACAGATACGCAGTATTTT CASSLALPSQTDTQYF TRBV7-9 - TRBJ2-3 -
TGTGCCAGCAGCGTATGGCCAGGGGAAGAGACCCAGTACTTC CASSVWPGEETQYF TRBV9 - TRBJ2-5 -
TGTGCCAGCAGTCTTCGGGGGATGCAGGATACGCAGTATTTT CASSLRGMQDTQYF TRBV27 - TRBJ2-3 few
TGCGCCAGCAGCTCTCCTTGGCTAGCCCAGAATGAGCAGTTCTTC CASSSPWLAQNEQFF TRBV5-1 - TRBJ2-1 -
TGTGCCACAGGACTCTACAATGAGCAGTTCTTC CATGLYNEQFF TRBV28 - TRBJ2-1 few
TGCAGCGTGGGGGACAGCGATCAGCCCCAGCATTTT CSVGDSDQPQHF TRBV29-1 TRBD1 TRBJ1-5 -
TGTGCCAGCAGCTTAGGACAGGGGGCATCTCAGCCCCAGCATTTT CASSLGQGASQPQHF TRBV7-2 TRBD1 TRBJ1-5 -
TGTGCCAGCAGTTACTCGATCCCGGGCAGCACAGATACGCAGTATTTT CASSYSIPGSTDTQYF TRBV6-5 - TRBJ2-3 few
TGTGCCAGCAGCCCCATCGGGGGTACGCAGTATTTT CASSPIGGTQYF TRBV11-2 - TRBJ2-3 many
TGTGCCAGCAGCTTTAGTTCGTCCTATGGCTACACCTTC CASSFSSSYGYTF TRBV7-2 - TRBJ1-2 few
TGCAGTGCCGGGGCGACAGGGGTAAAGGAAGAGACCCAGTACTTC CSAGATGVKEETQYF TRBV20-1 TRBD1 TRBJ2-5 -
TGTGCCACCAGCATGGGACTGCTTAATTCACCCCTCCACTTT CATSMGLLNSPLHF TRBV15 - TRBJ1-6 -
TGTGCCAGCAGTTACGAGGGGGGCGCGTACTATGGCTACACCTTC CASSYEGGAYYGYTF TRBV6-5 - TRBJ1-2 -
TGTGCCAGCAGTTTACCAACACAGGGGAACACTGAAGCTTTCTTT CASSLPTQGNTEAFF TRBV28 - TRBJ1-1 -
TGTGCCAGCAGATCCAGGGGGGGCACTGAAGCTTTCTTT CASRSRGGTEAFF TRBV7-2 TRBD1 TRBJ1-1 few
TGTGCCACCTCACTAGCGGGAGTGTCAGATACGCAGTATTTT CATSLAGVSDTQYF TRBV18 TRBD2 TRBJ2-3 -
TGCAGTGCTTCCCGGACAGGGGATGAAAAACTGTTTTTT CSASRTGDEKLFF TRBV20-1 TRBD1 TRBJ1-4 -
TGTGCCAGCAGTTCCCACGACAGGGACAACACTGAAGCTTTCTTT CASSSHDRDNTEAFF TRBV6-6 TRBD1 TRBJ1-1 -
TGCAGTGCTACCGGGACAGGGGGCAATGAGCAGTTCTTC CSATGTGGNEQFF TRBV20-1 TRBD1 TRBJ2-1 few
TGTGCCAGCAGTCAGCGGGGGACAGATACGCAGTATTTT CASSQRGTDTQYF TRBV28 TRBD2 TRBJ2-3 -
TGCAGTTCACTTAAGGGACTAGCGGTATACGAGCAGTACTTC CSSLKGLAVYEQYF TRBV20-1 TRBD2 TRBJ2-7 once
TGTGCCAGCAGCCACGGGGTTAAAGAGACCCAGTACTTC CASSHGVKETQYF TRBV7-2 - TRBJ2-5 -
TGCAGCGTTGAAGCCGACACCGGGGAGCTGTTTTTT CSVEADTGELFF TRBV29-1 - TRBJ2-2 few
TGTGCCATCGGGGAGGGGGTCAATCAGCCCCAGCATTTT CAIGEGVNQPQHF TRBV10-3 - TRBJ1-5 few
TGTGCCAGCAGCGTAGCTGGACGGCTGTACCAAGAGACCCAGTACTTC CASSVAGRLYQETQYF TRBV9 - TRBJ2-5 many
TGTGCCAGCAGTCCCCCTGGGGGCTGGCTAGCCAAAAACATTCAGTACTTC CASSPPGGWLAKNIQYF TRBV28 - TRBJ2-4 few
TGTGCCAGCAGTTTAAGTCATAACTATGGCTACACCTTC CASSLSHNYGYTF TRBV12-3/TRBV12-4 - TRBJ1-2 once
TGTGCCAGCAGTTTGGGAGGAGGTCTGAACACTGAAGCTTTCTTT CASSLGGGLNTEAFF TRBV27 - TRBJ1-1 few
TGTGCCAGCAGCTCTTCATCGGCTCGGGACAGGGGGCCAGGGGCTTTCTTT CASSSSSARDRGPGAFF TRBV28 TRBD1 TRBJ1-1 few